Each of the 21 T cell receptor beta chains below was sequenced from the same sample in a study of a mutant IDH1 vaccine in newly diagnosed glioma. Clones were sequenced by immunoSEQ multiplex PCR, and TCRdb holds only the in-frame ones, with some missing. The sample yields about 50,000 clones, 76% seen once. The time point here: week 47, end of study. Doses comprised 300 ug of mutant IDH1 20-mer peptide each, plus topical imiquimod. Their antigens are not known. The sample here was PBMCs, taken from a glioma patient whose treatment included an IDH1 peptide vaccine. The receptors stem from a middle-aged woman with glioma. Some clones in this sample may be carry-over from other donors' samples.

The CDR3, as DNA: TGCAGTGCCCAGGGACAGGGCAGAGCTTTCTTT. Protein sequence: CSAQGQGRAFF. J is TRBJ1-1 and V is TRBV20-1; 9 nucleotides line up with TRBD1. The CDR3 loop spans 11 amino acids. Germline CDR1 reads DFQATT; CDR2 reads SNEGSKA (reference sequence). With 6 bases clipped from V and 10 bases from J, the junction kept 6 bases outside the gene matches.

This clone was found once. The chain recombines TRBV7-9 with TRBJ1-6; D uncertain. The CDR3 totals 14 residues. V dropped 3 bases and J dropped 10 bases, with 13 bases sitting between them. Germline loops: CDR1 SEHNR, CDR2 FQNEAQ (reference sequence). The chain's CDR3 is CASSLMGTGSPLHF. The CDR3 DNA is TGTGCCAGCAGCTTGATGGGCACGGGATCACCCCTCCACTTT.

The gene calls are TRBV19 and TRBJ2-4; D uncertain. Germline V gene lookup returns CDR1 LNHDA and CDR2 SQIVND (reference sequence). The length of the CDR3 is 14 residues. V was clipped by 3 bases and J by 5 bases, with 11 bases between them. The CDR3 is CASSIRTGQNIQYF. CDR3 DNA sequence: TGTGCCAGTAGTATCCGGACCGGCCAAAACATTCAGTACTTC.

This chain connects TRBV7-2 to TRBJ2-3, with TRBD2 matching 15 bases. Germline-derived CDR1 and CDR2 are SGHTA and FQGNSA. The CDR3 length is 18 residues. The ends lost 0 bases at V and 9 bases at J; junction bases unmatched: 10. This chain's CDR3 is CASSLAEGLAGGLETQYF. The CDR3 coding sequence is TGTGCCAGCAGCTTAGCGGAGGGACTAGCGGGGGGCCTCGAGACGCAGTATTTT.

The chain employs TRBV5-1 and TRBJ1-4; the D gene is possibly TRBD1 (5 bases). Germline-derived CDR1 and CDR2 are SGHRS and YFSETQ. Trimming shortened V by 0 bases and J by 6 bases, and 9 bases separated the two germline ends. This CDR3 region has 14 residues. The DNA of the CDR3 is TGCGCCAGCAGCTTGGACAGGCCACATGAAAAACTGTTTTTT. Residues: CASSLDRPHEKLFF.

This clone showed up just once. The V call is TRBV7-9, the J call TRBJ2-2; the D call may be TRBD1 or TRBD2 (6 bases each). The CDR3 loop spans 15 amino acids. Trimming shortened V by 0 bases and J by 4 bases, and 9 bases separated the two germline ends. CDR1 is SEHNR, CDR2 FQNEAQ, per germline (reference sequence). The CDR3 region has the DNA TGTGCCAGCAGCTTAGCGGGGGGCGTCACCGGGGAGCTGTTTTTT. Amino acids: CASSLAGGVTGELFF.

The CDR3, as DNA: TGTGCCAGCATCCCCCCCCTGGACAGGGTGGGTGAGCAGTACTTC. It specifies CASIPPLDRVGEQYF. The J gene is TRBJ2-7, the V gene TRBV2; 8 bases are a match to TRBD1. V trimming: 7 bases; J trimming: 7 bases; junction bases outside the gene matches: 15. Germline CDR1 and CDR2: SNHLY and FYNNEI. This CDR3 region has 15 residues.

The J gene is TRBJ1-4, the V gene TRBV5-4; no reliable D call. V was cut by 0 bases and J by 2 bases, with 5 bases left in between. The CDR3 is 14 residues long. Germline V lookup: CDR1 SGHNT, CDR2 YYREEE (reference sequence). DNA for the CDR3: TGTGCCAGCAGCTTGGGCTCCACTAATGAAAAACTGTTTTTT. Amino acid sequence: CASSLGSTNEKLFF.

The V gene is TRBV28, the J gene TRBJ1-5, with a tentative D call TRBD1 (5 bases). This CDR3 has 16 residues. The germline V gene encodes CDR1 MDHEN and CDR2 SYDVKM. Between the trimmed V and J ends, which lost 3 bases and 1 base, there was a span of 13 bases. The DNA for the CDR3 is TGTGCCAGCAGTTTGGGCAGGGAGGGCAGCAATCAGCCCCAGCATTTT. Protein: CASSLGREGSNQPQHF.

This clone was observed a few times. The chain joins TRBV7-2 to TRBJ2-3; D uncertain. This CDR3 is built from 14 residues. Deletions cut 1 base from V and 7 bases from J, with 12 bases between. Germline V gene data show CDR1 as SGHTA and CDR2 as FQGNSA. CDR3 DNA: TGTGCCAGCAGCTTAGGCGGAGCACCCCATACGCAGTATTTT. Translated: CASSLGGAPHTQYF.

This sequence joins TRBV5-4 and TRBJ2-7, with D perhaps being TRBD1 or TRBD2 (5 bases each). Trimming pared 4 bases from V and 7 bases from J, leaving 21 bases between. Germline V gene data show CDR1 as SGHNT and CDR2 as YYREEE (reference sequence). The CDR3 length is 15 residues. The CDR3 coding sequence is TGTGCCAGCAGCAAGAAAAGTGGCCGGGACCCTGAGCAGTACTTC. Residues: CASSKKSGRDPEQYF.

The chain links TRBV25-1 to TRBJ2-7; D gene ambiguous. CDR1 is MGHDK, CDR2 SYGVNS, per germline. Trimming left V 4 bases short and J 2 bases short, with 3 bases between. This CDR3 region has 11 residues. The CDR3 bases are TGTGCCAGCAGTGGAGCCTACGAGCAGTACTTC. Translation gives CASSGAYEQYF.

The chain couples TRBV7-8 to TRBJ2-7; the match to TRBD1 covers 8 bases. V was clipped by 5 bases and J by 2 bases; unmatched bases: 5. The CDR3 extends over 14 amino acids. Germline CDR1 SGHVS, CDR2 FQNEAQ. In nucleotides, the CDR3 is TGTGCCAGCAGCGCCGGGACAGGAACCTACGAGCAGTACTTC. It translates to CASSAGTGTYEQYF.

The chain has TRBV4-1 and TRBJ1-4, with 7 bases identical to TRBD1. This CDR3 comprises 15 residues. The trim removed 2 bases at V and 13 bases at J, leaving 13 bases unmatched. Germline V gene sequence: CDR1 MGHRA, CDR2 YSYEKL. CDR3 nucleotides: TGCGCCAGCAGCCAACGTGACAGGGTCTCGGAGGGACTGTTTTTT. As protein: CASSQRDRVSEGLFF.

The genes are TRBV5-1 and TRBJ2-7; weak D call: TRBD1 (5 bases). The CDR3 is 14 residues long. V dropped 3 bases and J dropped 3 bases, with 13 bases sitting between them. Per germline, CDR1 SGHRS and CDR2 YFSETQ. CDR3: CASSWGRAGYEQYF. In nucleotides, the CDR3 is TGCGCCAGCAGCTGGGGCAGGGCTGGCTACGAGCAGTACTTC.

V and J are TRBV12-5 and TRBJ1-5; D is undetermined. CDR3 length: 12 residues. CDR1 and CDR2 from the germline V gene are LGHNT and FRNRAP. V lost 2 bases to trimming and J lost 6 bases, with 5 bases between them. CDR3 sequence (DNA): TGTGCTAGTGGTTTGTTTCCTCAGCCCCAGCATTTT. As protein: CASGLFPQPQHF.

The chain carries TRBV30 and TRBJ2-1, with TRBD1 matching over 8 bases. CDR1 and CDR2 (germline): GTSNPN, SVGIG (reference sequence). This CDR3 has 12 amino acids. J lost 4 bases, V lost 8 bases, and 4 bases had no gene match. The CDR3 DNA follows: TGTGCCGCGGGACAGGCGTACAATGAGCAGTTCTTC. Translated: CAAGQAYNEQFF.

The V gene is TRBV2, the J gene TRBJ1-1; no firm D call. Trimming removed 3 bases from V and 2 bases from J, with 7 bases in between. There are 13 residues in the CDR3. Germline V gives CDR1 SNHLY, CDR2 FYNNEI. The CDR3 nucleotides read TGTGCCAGCAGTGACCGGTACAACACTGAAGCTTTCTTT. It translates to CASSDRYNTEAFF.

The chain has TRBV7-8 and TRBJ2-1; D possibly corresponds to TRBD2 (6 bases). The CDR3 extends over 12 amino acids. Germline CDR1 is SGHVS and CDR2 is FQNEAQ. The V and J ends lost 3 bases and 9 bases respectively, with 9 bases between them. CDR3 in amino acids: CASSLTRLEQFF. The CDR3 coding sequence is TGTGCCAGCAGCTTGACTAGGCTTGAGCAGTTCTTC.

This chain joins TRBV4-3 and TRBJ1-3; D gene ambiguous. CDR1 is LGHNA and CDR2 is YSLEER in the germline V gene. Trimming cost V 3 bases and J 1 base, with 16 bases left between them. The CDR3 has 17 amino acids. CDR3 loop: CASSHRLGSGSGNTIYF. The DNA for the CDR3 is TGCGCCAGCAGCCACCGGTTGGGGAGCGGGTCTGGAAACACCATATATTTT.

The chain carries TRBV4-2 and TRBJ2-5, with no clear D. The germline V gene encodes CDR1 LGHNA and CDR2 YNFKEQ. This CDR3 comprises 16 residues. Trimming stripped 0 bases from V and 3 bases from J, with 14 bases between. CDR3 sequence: CASSQDPGIPEETQYF. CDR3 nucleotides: TGTGCCAGCAGCCAAGATCCCGGAATACCCGAAGAGACCCAGTACTTC.